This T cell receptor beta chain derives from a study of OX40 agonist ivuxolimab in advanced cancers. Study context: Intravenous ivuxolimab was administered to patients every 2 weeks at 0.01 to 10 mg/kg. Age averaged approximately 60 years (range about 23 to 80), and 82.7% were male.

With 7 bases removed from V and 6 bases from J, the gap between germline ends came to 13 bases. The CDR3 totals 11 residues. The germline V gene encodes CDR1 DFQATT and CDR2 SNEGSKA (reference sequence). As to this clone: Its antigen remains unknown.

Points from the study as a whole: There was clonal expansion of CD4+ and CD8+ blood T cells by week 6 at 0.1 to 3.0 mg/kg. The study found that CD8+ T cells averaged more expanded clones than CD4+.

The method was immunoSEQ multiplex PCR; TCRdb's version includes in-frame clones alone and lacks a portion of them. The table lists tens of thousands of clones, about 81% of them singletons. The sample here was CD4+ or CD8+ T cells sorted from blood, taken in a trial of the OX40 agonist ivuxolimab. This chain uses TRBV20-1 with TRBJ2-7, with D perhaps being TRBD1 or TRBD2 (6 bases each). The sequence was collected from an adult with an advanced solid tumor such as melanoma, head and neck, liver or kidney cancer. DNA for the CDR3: TGCAGTGGTCGAGGGGGGTCCGAGCAGTACTTC. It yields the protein CSGRGGSEQYF.